This T cell receptor beta chain was recorded in a study of blood T cell repertoires in COVID-19. Overall study context: The origin of the acute and convalescent COVID-19 samples was the United States, Italy and Spain. Sources were T cells, B-cell-depleted T cells, or PBMCs; the material itself was cDNA or gDNA.

V was trimmed by 6 bases and J by 0 bases, leaving 5 bases between them. The germline V gene has CDR1 SGHNT and CDR2 YENEEA. This CDR3 is built from 12 residues. Per the authors' pipeline: Estimation of nucleated cell counts relied on the amplification of reference gene primers. Clones were sequenced by immunoSEQ multiplex PCR, and TCRdb holds only the in-frame ones, with some missing. That table gives V, J and clone size, and the DNA gave D and trimming. The sample consists of under 95,000 clones, over 80% of them appearing once. The material sequenced was peripheral blood. The chain has TRBV11-3 and TRBJ1-1, with unresolved D. The source is a woman between 45 and 65 years old in a cohort sampled during active COVID-19. CDR3 DNA: TGTGCCAGCAGGAGGGTGAACACTGAAGCTTTCTTT. Translation: CASRRVNTEAFF.